This T cell receptor beta chain was sequenced during a study of OX40 agonist ivuxolimab in advanced cancers. About the research overall: A mean age of about 59 years, range roughly 23 to 79, was recorded, and over 65% were male. Around 40% of patients had received prior checkpoint inhibitor therapy.

Repertoires were generated with immunoSEQ multiplex PCR, while TCRdb's copy carries only in-frame clones and drops some. In the table there are tens of thousands of clones, about nine tenths of which are singletons. This clone was counted only a few times. Its antigen remains unknown. Trimming cost V 1 base and J 4 bases, with 5 bases left between them. CDR1 LNHDA and CDR2 SQIVND come from the germline V gene (reference sequence). This CDR3 has 13 amino acids. Findings and caveats of the study: Partial responders at 0.1-3.0 mg/kg had among the lowest clonal expansion. At doses 0.1 to 3.0 mg/kg, CD4+ and CD8+ clones expanded.

V and J are TRBV19 and TRBJ1-5; D uncertain. The TCR was taken from an adult with an advanced solid tumor such as melanoma, head and neck, liver or kidney cancer. The sample consisted of CD4+ or CD8+ T cells sorted from blood, taken in a trial of the OX40 agonist ivuxolimab. The DNA of the CDR3 is TGTGCCAGTAGTATAGCCCGAAATCAGCCCCAGCATTTT. Protein sequence: CASSIARNQPQHF.